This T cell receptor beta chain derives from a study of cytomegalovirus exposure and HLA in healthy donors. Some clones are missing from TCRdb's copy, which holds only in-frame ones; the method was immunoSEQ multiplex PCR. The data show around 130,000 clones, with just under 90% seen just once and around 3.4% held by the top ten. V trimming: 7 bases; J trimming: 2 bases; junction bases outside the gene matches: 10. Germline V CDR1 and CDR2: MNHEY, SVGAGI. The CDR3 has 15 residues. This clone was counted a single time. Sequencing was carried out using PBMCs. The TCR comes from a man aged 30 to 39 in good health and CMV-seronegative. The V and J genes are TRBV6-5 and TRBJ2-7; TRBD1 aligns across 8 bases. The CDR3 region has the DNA TGTGCCAGCAAACTGGACAGGGAAGGAACCTACGAGCAGTACTTC. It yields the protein CASKLDREGTYEQYF.